This entry lists 18 T cell receptor beta chains sequenced from one sample in a study of cytomegalovirus exposure and HLA in healthy donors. Amplification used 60 Vbeta primers and 13 Jbeta primers. The method was immunoSEQ multiplex PCR; TCRdb's version includes in-frame clones alone and lacks a portion of them. Of 65,000 to 85,000 clones in the sample, about 75% were seen once. Sequenced sample: PBMCs. The receptors stem from a man aged 60-69 years in good health and CMV-seropositive.

This clone was observed a handful of times. The CDR3 is CASSLGGPPYEQYF. CDR3 in DNA: TGTGCCAGCAGCTTGGGCGGGCCTCCCTACGAGCAGTACTTC. The chain couples TRBV5-5 to TRBJ2-7, with D perhaps TRBD2 (5 bases). V lost 0 bases and J lost 2, with 9 bases in between. Germline V CDR1 and CDR2: SGHKS, YYEKEE (reference sequence). The CDR3 runs to 14 residues.

V and J are TRBV19 and TRBJ2-3; no clear D gene. Deletions cut 4 bases from V and 7 bases from J, with 15 bases between. The CDR3 loop spans 14 amino acids. Germline V gene data show CDR1 as LNHDA and CDR2 as SQIVND (reference sequence). This CDR3 is CASSSGSASYTQYF. The CDR3 coding sequence is TGTGCCAGTAGTAGTGGGTCAGCGTCTTATACGCAGTATTTT.

CDR3 amino acids: CASSQDAGKSTDTQYF. CDR3 coding DNA: TGTGCCAGCAGCCAAGATGCAGGGAAGAGCACAGATACGCAGTATTTT. The V gene is TRBV4-2, the J gene TRBJ2-3, with TRBD1 as a possible D gene (5 bases). Germline lookup yields CDR1 LGHNA and CDR2 YNFKEQ. The V gene lost 0 bases and the J gene lost 0 bases, with 10 bases spanning the gap. This CDR3 comprises 16 residues.

The rearrangement links TRBV18 to TRBJ2-7, with D hard to call. V was cut by 0 bases and J by 7 bases, with 13 bases left in between. This CDR3 contains 14 residues. Per germline, CDR1 KGHSH and CDR2 LQKENI. In nucleotides, the CDR3 is TGTGCCAGCTCACCACCGTACGGTCCCCAAGAGCAGTACTTC. This codes for CASSPPYGPQEQYF.

The genes are TRBV29-1 and TRBJ2-1; the match to TRBD1 covers 7 bases. From germline, CDR1 is SQVTM and CDR2 ANQGSEA. V was pared by 2 bases and J by 1 base, with 5 bases of the junction left unmatched. This CDR3 comprises 15 residues. In DNA form, the CDR3 reads TGCAGCGTTGAAACAGGGGAAGGGTCCTACAATGAGCAGTTCTTC. Protein product: CSVETGEGSYNEQFF.

This chain uses TRBV5-1 with TRBJ2-2; the match to TRBD1 covers 9 bases. Germline-derived CDR1 and CDR2 are SGHRS and YFSETQ. V dropped 5 bases and J dropped 6; count of bases not matched to a gene: 5. The CDR3 sequence is 14 residues long. CDR3 sequence (DNA): TGCGCCAGCAGGGGACAGGGTTTCGCCGGGGAGCTGTTTTTT. Its translation is CASRGQGFAGELFF.

V usage is TRBV29-1 and J usage is TRBJ1-2, with 8 bases that match TRBD1. The germline gives CDR1 SQVTM, CDR2 ANQGSEA. V dropped 6 bases and J dropped 7; count of bases not matched to a gene: 10. This CDR3 contains 13 residues. CDR3 bases: TGCAGCGTCGCGACAGGGGAAAATGCTGGCTACACCTTC. Its translation: CSVATGENAGYTF.

CDR3: CASSLKIVAGGDEQYF. The CDR3 DNA is TGCGCCAGCAGCCTCAAGATCGTAGCGGGCGGGGACGAGCAGTACTTC. The chain is built from TRBV4-1 and TRBJ2-5; 7 nucleotides agree with TRBD2. The J call may be in error: the DNA end matches TRBJ2-7 better. The CDR3 has 16 amino acids. Germline V gives CDR1 MGHRA, CDR2 YSYEKL.

The J gene is TRBJ2-5, the V gene TRBV9; TRBD1 matches at 7 bases. The CDR3 contains 14 residues. Per the germline V gene, CDR1 is SGDLS and CDR2 is YYNGEE. Trimming removed 3 bases from V and 3 bases from J; junction bases left unmatched: 5. CDR3 loop: CASSARDSEETQYF. The CDR3 coding sequence is TGTGCCAGCAGCGCCCGGGACAGCGAAGAGACCCAGTACTTC.

The chain employs TRBV4-2 and TRBJ2-1; perhaps TRBD2 as D (6 bases). Germline assignment: CDR1 LGHNA and CDR2 YNFKEQ. The V end was cut by 4 bases, the J end by 1 base, with 14 bases between. The CDR3 sequence is 16 residues long. The CDR3 reads CASSPMGAGSYNEQFF. DNA for the CDR3: TGTGCCAGCAGCCCGATGGGTGCGGGATCCTACAATGAGCAGTTCTTC.

CDR3 nucleotide sequence: TGTGCCAGCAGCCCCTTGATTGGGGGGTACAATGAGCAGTTCTTC. Its translation: CASSPLIGGYNEQFF. The chain employs TRBV7-8 and TRBJ2-1, with D possibly being TRBD2 (6 bases). CDR3 length: 15 amino acids. Germline CDR1 and CDR2: SGHVS and FQNEAQ. Trimming left V 5 bases short and J 4 bases short, with 15 bases between.

The rearrangement links TRBV10-3 to TRBJ2-1; perhaps TRBD1 as D (5 bases). This CDR3 has 10 residues. Between the trimmed V and J ends, which lost 10 bases and 11 bases, there was a span of 12 bases. The germline gives CDR1 ENHRY, CDR2 SYGVKD. The CDR3 protein is CATAGHKQFF. In DNA, the CDR3 is TGTGCCACAGCTGGACATAAGCAGTTCTTC.

CDR3 residues: CSVERDRDYGYTF. CDR3 nucleotide sequence: TGCAGCGTTGAAAGGGACAGGGACTATGGCTACACCTTC. The chain combines TRBV29-1 with TRBJ1-2; 9 bases match TRBD1. CDR1 and CDR2 from the germline V gene are SQVTM and ANQGSEA. The V segment lost 2 bases and the J segment 3 bases; nucleotides outside the gene matches: 1. CDR3 length: 13 residues.

This chain connects TRBV5-6 to TRBJ2-7, with 7 bases that match TRBD2. The CDR3 has 12 residues. Germline values: CDR1 SGHDT, CDR2 YYEEEE. V lost 6 bases and J lost 5; bases outside the gene matches: 5. Written as DNA, the CDR3 is TGTGCCAGCACGGCAACTAGCGACGAGCAGTACTTC. Its protein is CASTATSDEQYF.

On this clone itself: The junction departs from germline at one end; a sequencing error may be responsible. For the CDR3, the DNA is TGTGCCAGCAGCTTAGGGCAGGGGAACTATGGCTGCACCTTC. Translating gives CASSLGQGNYGCTF. The V call is TRBV13, the J call TRBJ1-2, with TRBD1 as a possible D gene (6 bases). The CDR3 loop spans 14 amino acids. Per the germline V gene, CDR1 is PRHDT and CDR2 is FYEKMQ (reference sequence).

The chain has TRBV6-4 and TRBJ1-2, with D possibly matching TRBD1 (5 bases). The CDR3 contains 13 residues. Germline V gene sequence: CDR1 MRHNA, CDR2 SNTAGT. With 6 bases removed from V and 7 bases from J, the gap between germline ends came to 15 bases. CDR3 sequence reads: CASSPSGRAGYTF. Here the CDR3 DNA reads TGTGCCAGCAGCCCTTCCGGCAGGGCTGGCTACACCTTC.

The chain is built from TRBV5-5 and TRBJ1-2; unclear D gene. The V end was cut by 1 base, the J end by 0 bases, with 7 bases between. The CDR3 is made up of 14 amino acids. In germline, CDR1 is SGHKS, CDR2 YYEKEE (reference sequence). CDR3 amino acids: CASSLLASNYGYTF. The CDR3 region has the DNA TGTGCCAGCAGCTTGTTAGCATCTAACTATGGCTACACCTTC. The whole variable domain, filled in from reference TRBV5-5 and TRBJ1-2, reads DAGVTQSPTHLIKTRGQQVTLRCSPISGHKSVSWYQQVLGQGPQFIFQYYEKEERGRGNFPDRFSARQFPNYSSELNVNALLLGDSALYLCASSLLASNYGYTFGSGTRLTVV.

The V call is TRBV28, the J call TRBJ2-7, with D perhaps TRBD1 (6 bases). Trimming pared 6 bases from V and 4 bases from J, leaving 16 bases between. The CDR3 has 14 residues. In germline, CDR1 is MDHEN, CDR2 SYDVKM. The CDR3 sequence: CASSRQAPPYEQYF. In nucleotides, the CDR3 is TGTGCCAGCAGCCGACAGGCTCCTCCTTACGAGCAGTACTTC. The full variable domain, with the rest looked up from reference TRBV28 and TRBJ2-7, is DVKVTQSSRYLVKRTGEKVFLECVQDMDHENMFWYRQDPGLGLRLIYFSYDVKMKEKGDIPEGYSVSREKKERFSLILESASTNQTSMYLCASSRQAPPYEQYFGPGTRLTVT.